This T cell receptor beta chain was profiled in a study of CXCR3-negative and CXCR3-positive naive CD8 T cells. General study findings and limits: The TRB CDR3s that CXCR3-positive naive cells carried were more hydrophobic than those of CXCR3-negative naive cells.

With respect to this clonotype: Its specificity is unknown.

UMI-labeled 5' RACE yielded the TRB cDNA libraries. Reprocessing the 5' RACE reads, TCRdb reports a single entry for every CDR3 protein and omits DNA. The ten most abundant clones cover approximately 0.38% of a sample with over 95,000 distinct CDR3 sequences. Germline V gene data show CDR1 as SGDLS and CDR2 as YYNGEE. The CDR3 contains 13 residues. What was sequenced was naive CXCR3+ CD8+ T cells from blood. The subset: CD45RO-CCR7+CD27+CD95- naive CD8+ T cells expressing CXCR3 (TNR3+). The TCR comes from a human donor in good health. Some clones in this sample may be carry-over from other donors' samples. The chain employs TRBV9 and TRBJ2-1. The CDR3 spells CASSVEGYNEQFF.